This is a list of T cell receptor beta chains from one sample in a study of T cell repertoires in cytomegalovirus infection. These receptors' antigens are unknown. TCRdb recomputed calls from the reads with MiXCR, one row per CDR3 protein. The table has about 890,000 distinct CDR3 sequences, approximately 31% seen once. The source material was cultured CD8+ T cells from PBMCs, sampled from culture after CMV antigen stimulation. Receptors were obtained from a human donor in good health (CMV status not recorded). Some clones in this sample may be carry-over from other donors' samples. Each CDR3 is given with its conserved first and last residue. D genes are given only for firm matches. The listing skips clone size in some rows; elsewhere it reads once, few, many or a size class.

D gene: TRBD1; V gene: TRBV7-2; clone size: NA; J gene: TRBJ1-5; CDR3 DNA: TGTGCCAGCAGCTACGGGACAGGCTGGGGTCAGCCCCAGCATTTT; CDR3 protein: CASSYGTGWGQPQHF
D gene: NA; V gene: TRBV11-3; clone size: few; J gene: TRBJ2-1; CDR3 DNA: TGTGCCAGCAGCTTATGGCCAGACAATGAGCAGTTCTTC; CDR3 protein: CASSLWPDNEQFF
D gene: NA; V gene: TRBV27; clone size: few; J gene: TRBJ1-1; CDR3 DNA: TGTGCCAGCAGTTTGGCAGGTGAGGTGATGAACACTGAAGCTTTCTTT; CDR3 protein: CASSLAGEVMNTEAFF
D gene: NA; V gene: TRBV6-2/TRBV6-3; clone size: NA; J gene: TRBJ1-4; CDR3 DNA: TGTGCCAGCAGTTACTCTACTTCCGGGACAATCCCAATCGAACTGTTTTTT; CDR3 protein: CASSYSTSGTIPIELFF
D gene: NA; V gene: TRBV4-1; clone size: NA; J gene: TRBJ2-3; CDR3 DNA: TGCGCCAGCAGCCAAGCCGGTTCCGCAGATACGCAGTATTTT; CDR3 protein: CASSQAGSADTQYF
D gene: TRBD2; V gene: TRBV27; clone size: NA; J gene: TRBJ2-3; CDR3 DNA: TGTGCCAGCAGGCATTATAGAGCGGGACTAGCGGGGGGTCAAGATACGCAGTATTTT; CDR3 protein: CASRHYRAGLAGGQDTQYF
D gene: TRBD2; V gene: TRBV4-3; clone size: few; J gene: TRBJ2-5; CDR3 DNA: TGCGCCAGCAGCCAAGATCCGGGACTAGCGGGTCTGGGAGAGACCCAGTACTTC; CDR3 protein: CASSQDPGLAGLGETQYF
D gene: NA; V gene: TRBV9; clone size: NA; J gene: TRBJ2-5; CDR3 DNA: TGTGCCAGCAGCGAGACACTAAATGGCCCAGAGACCCAGTACTTC; CDR3 protein: CASSETLNGPETQYF
D gene: TRBD1; V gene: TRBV7-9; clone size: NA; J gene: TRBJ1-3; CDR3 DNA: TGTGCCAGCTCCCCCGGGACAGATCGATCGGGGTGGAGAAACACCATATATTTT; CDR3 protein: CASSPGTDRSGWRNTIYF
D gene: TRBD2; V gene: TRBV6-1; clone size: few; J gene: TRBJ2-1; CDR3 DNA: TGTGCCAGCAGTGACACCGGGACTAGGGGGGGGGGGTCCTACAATGAGCAGTTCTTC; CDR3 protein: CASSDTGTRGGGSYNEQFF
D gene: NA; V gene: TRBV19; clone size: NA; J gene: TRBJ2-5; CDR3 DNA: TGTGCCAGTAGTCTCGACTGGTGGGAGACCCAGTACTTC; CDR3 protein: CASSLDWWETQYF
D gene: NA; V gene: TRBV5-4; clone size: NA; J gene: TRBJ1-2; CDR3 DNA: TGTGCCAGCAGCCGTGCTGAGGAGGGCTACACCTTC; CDR3 protein: CASSRAEEGYTF
D gene: TRBD1; V gene: TRBV27; clone size: NA; J gene: TRBJ2-5; CDR3 DNA: TGTGCCAGCAGTTTCCTGGACAGGGTCCAAGAGACCCAGTACTTC; CDR3 protein: CASSFLDRVQETQYF
D gene: TRBD2; V gene: TRBV11-2; clone size: NA; J gene: TRBJ2-3; CDR3 DNA: TGTGCCAGCAGCTCACATCGCGGGCTAGCGGAAGGGACAGATACGCAGTATTTT; CDR3 protein: CASSSHRGLAEGTDTQYF
D gene: TRBD2; V gene: TRBV6-1; clone size: NA; J gene: TRBJ2-5; CDR3 DNA: TGTGCCAGCAGGCCCCCGGGGGGAGAGACCCAGTACTTC; CDR3 protein: CASRPPGGETQYF
D gene: NA; V gene: TRBV5-6; clone size: few; J gene: TRBJ1-2; CDR3 DNA: TGTGCCAGCAGCTCCGTAGTCGGGGGGAAGGGGTCGGGCTACACCTTC; CDR3 protein: CASSSVVGGKGSGYTF
D gene: TRBD1; V gene: TRBV5-5; clone size: NA; J gene: TRBJ2-3; CDR3 DNA: TGTGCCAGCAGCTACGGGACAGAGGAAAGCACAGATACGCAGTATTTT; CDR3 protein: CASSYGTEESTDTQYF
D gene: TRBD1; V gene: TRBV7-9; clone size: many; J gene: TRBJ1-1; CDR3 DNA: TGTGCCAGCAGCTCGAGGGACAGGGGGGTAGGCACTGAAGCTTTCTTT; CDR3 protein: CASSSRDRGVGTEAFF
D gene: TRBD2; V gene: TRBV27; clone size: NA; J gene: TRBJ2-1; CDR3 DNA: TGTGCCAGCAGTTTCGAACAGCGGGGCTCCTACAATGAGCAGTTCTTC; CDR3 protein: CASSFEQRGSYNEQFF
D gene: NA; V gene: TRBV6-2/TRBV6-3; clone size: NA; J gene: TRBJ2-3; CDR3 DNA: TGTGCCAGCGATTCGGGATATACGCAGTATTTT; CDR3 protein: CASDSGYTQYF